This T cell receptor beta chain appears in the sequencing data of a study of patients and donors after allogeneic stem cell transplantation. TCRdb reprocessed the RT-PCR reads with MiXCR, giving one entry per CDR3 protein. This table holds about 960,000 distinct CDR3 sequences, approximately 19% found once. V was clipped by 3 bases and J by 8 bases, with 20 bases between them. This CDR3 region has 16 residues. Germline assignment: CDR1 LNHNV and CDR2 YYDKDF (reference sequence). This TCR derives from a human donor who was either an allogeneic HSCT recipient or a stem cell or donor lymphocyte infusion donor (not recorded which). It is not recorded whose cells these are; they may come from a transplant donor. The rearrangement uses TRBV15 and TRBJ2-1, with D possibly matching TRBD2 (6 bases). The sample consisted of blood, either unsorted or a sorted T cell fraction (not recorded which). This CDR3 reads CATSRELAPTGDEQFF. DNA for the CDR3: TGTGCCACCAGCAGGGAACTAGCTCCGACGGGCGATGAGCAGTTCTTC.